A single T cell receptor beta chain is shown here with its context. Clones were read by immunoSEQ multiplex PCR, and TCRdb kept only the in-frame ones, dropping some. Among roughly 210,000 clones, 80% to 90% were seen once, and the ten largest hold more than 9%. The sample originates from a study of blood T cell repertoires in COVID-19. The CDR3 consists of 15 residues. V was clipped by 5 bases and J by 6 bases, with 16 bases between them. Germline V CDR1 and CDR2: SEHNR, FQNEAQ (reference sequence). The clonotype originates from a woman older than 75 with COVID-19, enrolled during active disease. The sample was peripheral blood. The chain recombines TRBV7-9 with TRBJ2-2; unclear D gene. The CDR3 region has the DNA TGTGCCAGCAGCGCAGGAACAGTGGGTCCCGGGGAGCTGTTTTTT. Amino acid sequence: CASSAGTVGPGELFF.